This T cell receptor beta chain came from a study of PD-1 blockade in classical Hodgkin lymphoma. Relapse was seen in all patients after autologous stem cell transplantation, and brentuximab vedotin exposure was variable. The best responses consisted of complete response, partial response or progressive disease. Produced via immunoSEQ multiplex PCR; TCRdb's table is partial and in-frame only. The table has 35,000 to 40,000 clones, around nine tenths seen once. Findings and limits, study-wide: Reported findings placed baseline TCR diversity lower in newly diagnosed patients (compared with healthy donors).

On this clone itself: Its antigen is unidentified.

This sequence was found in a human donor with classical Hodgkin lymphoma. The sequences come from peripheral blood mononuclear cells (PBMCs), collected before the second cycle of nivolumab.

The CDR3 DNA reads as TGTGCCAGCAGTTACTCTCGGACAGGGGGGATGGTTAAAGCTTTCTTT. This translates into CASSYSRTGGMVKAFF. The chain carries TRBV6-5 and TRBJ1-1; 10 positions agree with TRBD1. CDR3 size: 16 residues. V shed 0 bases, J shed 9 bases, and the junction held 10 bases outside the gene matches. Germline CDR1 and CDR2: MNHEY and SVGAGI.